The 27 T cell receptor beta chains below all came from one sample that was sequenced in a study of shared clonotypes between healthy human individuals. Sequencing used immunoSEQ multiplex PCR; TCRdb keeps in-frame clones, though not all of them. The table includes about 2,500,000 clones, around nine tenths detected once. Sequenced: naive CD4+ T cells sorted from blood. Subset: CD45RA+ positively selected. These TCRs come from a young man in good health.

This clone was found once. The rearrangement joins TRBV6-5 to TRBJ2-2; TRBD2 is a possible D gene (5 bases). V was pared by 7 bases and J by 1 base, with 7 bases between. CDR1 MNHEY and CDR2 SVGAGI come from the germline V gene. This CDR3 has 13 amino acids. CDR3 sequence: CASMEENTGELFF. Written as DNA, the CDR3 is TGTGCCAGCATGGAGGAGAACACCGGGGAGCTGTTTTTT.

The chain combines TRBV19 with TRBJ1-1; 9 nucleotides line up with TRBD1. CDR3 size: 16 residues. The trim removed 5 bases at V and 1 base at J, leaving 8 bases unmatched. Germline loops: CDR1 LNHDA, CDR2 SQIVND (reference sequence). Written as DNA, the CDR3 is TGTGCCAGTAGTCATTTAGGGGGACAGGGGAACACTGAAGCTTTCTTT. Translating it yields CASSHLGGQGNTEAFF.

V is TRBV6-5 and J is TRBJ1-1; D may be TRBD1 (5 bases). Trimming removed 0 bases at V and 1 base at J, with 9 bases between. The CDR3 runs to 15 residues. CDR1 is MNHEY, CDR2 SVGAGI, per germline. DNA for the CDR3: TGTGCCAGCAGTTACTCGGGGCACCGGAACACTGAAGCTTTCTTT. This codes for CASSYSGHRNTEAFF.

Here the CDR3 DNA reads TGTGCCAGCAGTTTGGGTGGGGAAAAACTGTTTTTT. Amino acid sequence: CASSLGGEKLFF. V and J are TRBV2 and TRBJ1-4; D not resolved. Germline CDR1 is SNHLY and CDR2 is FYNNEI. The ends were cut back, 5 bases at V and 8 bases at J, with 9 bases in the middle. CDR3 length: 12 amino acids.

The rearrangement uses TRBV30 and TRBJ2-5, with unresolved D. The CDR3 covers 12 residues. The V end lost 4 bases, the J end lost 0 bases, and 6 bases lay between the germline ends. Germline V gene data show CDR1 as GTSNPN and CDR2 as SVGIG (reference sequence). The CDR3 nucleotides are TGTGCCTGGACTAAGTACCAAGAGACCCAGTACTTC. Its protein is CAWTKYQETQYF.

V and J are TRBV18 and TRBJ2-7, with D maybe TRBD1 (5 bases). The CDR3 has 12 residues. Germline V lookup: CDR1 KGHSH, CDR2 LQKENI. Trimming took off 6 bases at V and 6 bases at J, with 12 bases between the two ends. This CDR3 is CASSKGQGEQYF. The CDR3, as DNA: TGTGCCAGCTCCAAGGGGCAAGGCGAGCAGTACTTC.

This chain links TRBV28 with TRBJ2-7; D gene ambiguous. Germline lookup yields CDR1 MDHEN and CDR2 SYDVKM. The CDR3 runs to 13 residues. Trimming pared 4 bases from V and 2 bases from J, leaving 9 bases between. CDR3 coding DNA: TGTGCCAGCAGTTCCGACATAGCCTACGAGCAGTACTTC. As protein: CASSSDIAYEQYF.

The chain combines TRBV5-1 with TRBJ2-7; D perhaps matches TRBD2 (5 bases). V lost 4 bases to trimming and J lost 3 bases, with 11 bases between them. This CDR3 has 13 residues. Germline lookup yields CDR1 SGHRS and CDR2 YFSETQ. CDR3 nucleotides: TGCGCCAGCAGCATAGGACGGGACTACGAGCAGTACTTC. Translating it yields CASSIGRDYEQYF.

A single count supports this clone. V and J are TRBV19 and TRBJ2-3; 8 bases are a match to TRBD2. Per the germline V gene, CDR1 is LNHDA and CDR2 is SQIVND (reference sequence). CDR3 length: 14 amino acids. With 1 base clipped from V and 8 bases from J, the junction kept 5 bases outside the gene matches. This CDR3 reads CASSIVGGGPTQYF. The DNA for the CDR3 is TGTGCCAGTAGTATAGTCGGGGGGGGGCCTACGCAGTATTTT. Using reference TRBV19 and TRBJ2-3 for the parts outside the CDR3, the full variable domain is DGGITQSPKYLFRKEGQNVTLSCEQNLNHDAMYWYRQDPGQGLRLIYYSQIVNDFQKGDIAEGYSVSREKKESFPLTVTSAQKNPTAFYLCASSIVGGGPTQYFGPGTRLTVL.

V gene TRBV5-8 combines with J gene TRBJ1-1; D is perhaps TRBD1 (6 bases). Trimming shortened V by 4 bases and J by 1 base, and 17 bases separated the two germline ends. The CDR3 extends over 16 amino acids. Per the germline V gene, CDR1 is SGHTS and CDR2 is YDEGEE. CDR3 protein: CASSVGGAQGNTEAFF. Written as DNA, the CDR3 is TGTGCCAGCAGCGTTGGGGGGGCACAAGGGAACACTGAAGCTTTCTTT.

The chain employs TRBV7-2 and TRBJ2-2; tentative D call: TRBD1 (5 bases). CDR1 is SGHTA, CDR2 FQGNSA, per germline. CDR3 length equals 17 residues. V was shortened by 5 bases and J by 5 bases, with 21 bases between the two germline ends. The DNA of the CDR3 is TGTGCCAGCAGCCCCTACCCGCTAAGGGGAAGGACCGGGGAGCTGTTTTTT. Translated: CASSPYPLRGRTGELFF.

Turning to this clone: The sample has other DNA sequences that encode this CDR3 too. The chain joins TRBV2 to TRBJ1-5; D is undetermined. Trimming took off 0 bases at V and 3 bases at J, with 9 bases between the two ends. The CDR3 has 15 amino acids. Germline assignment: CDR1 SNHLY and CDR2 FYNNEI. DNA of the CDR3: TGTGCCAGCAGTGAAGCAGGCGGATCCAATCAGCCCCAGCATTTT. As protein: CASSEAGGSNQPQHF.

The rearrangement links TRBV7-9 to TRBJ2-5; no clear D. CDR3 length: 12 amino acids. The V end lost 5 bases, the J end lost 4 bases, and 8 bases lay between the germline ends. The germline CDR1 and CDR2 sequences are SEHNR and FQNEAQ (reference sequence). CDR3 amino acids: CASSRPAETQYF. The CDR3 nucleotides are TGTGCCAGCAGCCGTCCTGCAGAGACCCAGTACTTC.

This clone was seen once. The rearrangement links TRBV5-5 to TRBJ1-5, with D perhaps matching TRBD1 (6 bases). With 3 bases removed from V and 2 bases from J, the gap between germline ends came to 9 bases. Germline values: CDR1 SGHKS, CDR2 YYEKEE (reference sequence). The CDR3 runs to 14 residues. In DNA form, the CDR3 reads TGTGCCAGCAGCTGGACAGATGGCAATCAGCCCCAGCATTTT. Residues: CASSWTDGNQPQHF.

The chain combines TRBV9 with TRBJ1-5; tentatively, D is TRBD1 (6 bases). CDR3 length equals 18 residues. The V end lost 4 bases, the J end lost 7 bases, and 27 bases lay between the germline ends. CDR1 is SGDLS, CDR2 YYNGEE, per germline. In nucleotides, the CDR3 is TGTGCCAGCAGCCCCGGGACATCTGTGGGGGCCCTCGGCCAGCCCCAGCATTTT. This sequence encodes CASSPGTSVGALGQPQHF.

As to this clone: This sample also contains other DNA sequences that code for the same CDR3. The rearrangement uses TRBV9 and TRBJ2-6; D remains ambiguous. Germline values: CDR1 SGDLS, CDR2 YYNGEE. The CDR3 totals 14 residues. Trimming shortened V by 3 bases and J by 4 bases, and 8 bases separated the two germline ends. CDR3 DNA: TGTGCCAGCAGCGGTGGCCCCGGGGCCAACGTCCTGACTTTC. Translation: CASSGGPGANVLTF.

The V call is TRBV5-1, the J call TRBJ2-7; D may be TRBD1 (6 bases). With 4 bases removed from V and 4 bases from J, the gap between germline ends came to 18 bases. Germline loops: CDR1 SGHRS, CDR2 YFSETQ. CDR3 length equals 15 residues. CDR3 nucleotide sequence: TGCGCCAGCAGCCTACAACAGGGAAAAGGTTACGAGCAGTACTTC. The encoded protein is CASSLQQGKGYEQYF.

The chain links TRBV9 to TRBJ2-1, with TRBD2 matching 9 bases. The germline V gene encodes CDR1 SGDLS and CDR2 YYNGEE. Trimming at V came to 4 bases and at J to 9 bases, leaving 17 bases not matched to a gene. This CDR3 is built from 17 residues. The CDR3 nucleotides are TGTGCCAGCAGCAAAGGCGGGGGACTAGCAAGTTCGGGTGAGCAGTTCTTC. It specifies CASSKGGGLASSGEQFF.

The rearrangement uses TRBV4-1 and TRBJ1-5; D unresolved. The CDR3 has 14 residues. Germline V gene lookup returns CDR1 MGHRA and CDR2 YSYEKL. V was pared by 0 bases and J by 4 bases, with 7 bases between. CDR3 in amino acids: CASSQEYGNQPQHF. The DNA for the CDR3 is TGCGCCAGCAGCCAAGAATACGGGAATCAGCCCCAGCATTTT.

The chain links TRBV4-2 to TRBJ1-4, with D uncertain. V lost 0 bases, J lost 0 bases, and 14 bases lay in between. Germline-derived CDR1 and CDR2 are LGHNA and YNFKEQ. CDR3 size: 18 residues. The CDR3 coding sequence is TGTGCCAGCAGCCAAGAGGTTATCAAGATCGCAACTAATGAAAAACTGTTTTTT. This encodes CASSQEVIKIATNEKLFF.

The chain's CDR3 is CASSLAGGRYGYTF. The CDR3 DNA reads as TGTGCCAGCAGCTTGGCGGGAGGACGGTATGGCTACACCTTC. V and J are TRBV5-6 and TRBJ1-2; unclear D gene. The germline V gene encodes CDR1 SGHDT and CDR2 YYEEEE. The CDR3 is made up of 14 amino acids. The V gene lost 0 bases and the J gene lost 5 bases, with 11 bases spanning the gap.

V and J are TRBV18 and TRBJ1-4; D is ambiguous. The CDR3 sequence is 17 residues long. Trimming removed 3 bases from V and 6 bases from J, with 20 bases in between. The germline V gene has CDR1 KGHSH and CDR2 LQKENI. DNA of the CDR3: TGTGCCAGCTCACCCGACCGGGGATTGGTGGCCGATGAAAAACTGTTTTTT. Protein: CASSPDRGLVADEKLFF.

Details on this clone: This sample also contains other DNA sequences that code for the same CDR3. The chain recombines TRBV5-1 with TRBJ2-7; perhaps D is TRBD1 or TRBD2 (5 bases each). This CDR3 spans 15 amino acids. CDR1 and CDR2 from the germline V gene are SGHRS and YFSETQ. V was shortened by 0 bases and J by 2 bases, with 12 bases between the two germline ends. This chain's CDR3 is CASSLGGTAPYEQYF. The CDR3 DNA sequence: TGCGCCAGCAGCTTGGGGGGGACGGCCCCCTACGAGCAGTACTTC. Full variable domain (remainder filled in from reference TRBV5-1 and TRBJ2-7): KAGVTQTPRYLIKTRGQQVTLSCSPISGHRSVSWYQQTPGQGLQFLFEYFSETQRNKGNFPGRFSGRQFSNSRSEMNVSTLELGDSALYLCASSLGGTAPYEQYFGPGTRLTVT.

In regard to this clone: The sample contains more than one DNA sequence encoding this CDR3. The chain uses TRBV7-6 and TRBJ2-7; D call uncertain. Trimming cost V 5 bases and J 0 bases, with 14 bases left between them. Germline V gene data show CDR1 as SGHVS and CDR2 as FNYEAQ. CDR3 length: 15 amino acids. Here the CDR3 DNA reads TGTGCCAGCAGCGCTCTTGCATCGAGCTCCTACGAGCAGTACTTC. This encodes CASSALASSSYEQYF.

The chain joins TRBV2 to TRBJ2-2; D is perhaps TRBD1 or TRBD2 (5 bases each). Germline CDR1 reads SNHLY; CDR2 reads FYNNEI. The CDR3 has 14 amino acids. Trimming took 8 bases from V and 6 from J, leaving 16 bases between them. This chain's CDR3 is CASGRGVGAGELFF. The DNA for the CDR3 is TGTGCCAGCGGAAGGGGAGTAGGGGCCGGGGAGCTGTTTTTT. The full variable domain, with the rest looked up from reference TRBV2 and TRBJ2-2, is EPEVTQTPSHQVTQMGQEVILRCVPISNHLYFYWYRQILGQKVEFLVSFYNNEISEKSEIFDDQFSVERPDGSNFTLKIRSTKLEDSAMYFCASGRGVGAGELFFGEGSRLTVL.

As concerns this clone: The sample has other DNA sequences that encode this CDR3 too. CDR3: CASSQDRTGELFF. The CDR3 coding sequence is TGTGCCAGCAGCCAAGACAGAACCGGGGAGCTGTTTTTT. The chain is built from TRBV14 and TRBJ2-2; D not certain. With 0 bases removed from V and 5 bases from J, the gap between germline ends came to 4 bases. In germline, CDR1 is SGHDN, CDR2 FVKESK. The CDR3 length is 13 residues. The variable domain in full, with the rest retrieved from reference TRBV14 and TRBJ2-2, is EAGVTQFPSHSVIEKGQTVTLRCDPISGHDNLYWYRRVMGKEIKFLLHFVKESKQDESGMPNNRFLAERTGGTYSTLKVQPAELEDSGVYFCASSQDRTGELFFGEGSRLTVL.

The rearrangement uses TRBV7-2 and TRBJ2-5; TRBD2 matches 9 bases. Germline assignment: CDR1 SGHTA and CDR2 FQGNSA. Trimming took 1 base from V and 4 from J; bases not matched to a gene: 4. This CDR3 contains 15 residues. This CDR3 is CASSLDGGRAETQYF. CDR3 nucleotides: TGTGCCAGCAGCTTAGATGGCGGGAGGGCAGAGACCCAGTACTTC. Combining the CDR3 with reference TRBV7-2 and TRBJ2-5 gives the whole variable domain GAGVSQSPSNKVTEKGKDVELRCDPISGHTALYWYRQSLGQGLEFLIYFQGNSAPDKSGLPSDRFSAERTGGSVSTLTIQRTQQEDSAVYLCASSLDGGRAETQYFGPGTRLLVL.